This T cell receptor (beta chain) was sequenced for a study of OX40 agonist ivuxolimab in advanced cancers. About the research overall: While on treatment, patients had intravenous ivuxolimab at 0.01 to 10 mg/kg every 2 weeks. Under the entry rules, prior anti-PD-1, anti-PD-L1 or anti-CTLA-4 therapy was allowed, and approximately 40% had some. Hepatocellular carcinoma, melanoma, renal cell or head and neck cancer affected the dose-escalation patients. Partial response was recorded in three patients: one hepatocellular carcinoma and two cutaneous melanoma cases.

Profiling relied on immunoSEQ multiplex PCR, and the TCRdb table lists in-frame clones only, not all of them. The sample shows tens of thousands of clones, about 91% of them seen only once. With 1 base clipped from V and 6 bases from J, the junction kept 5 bases outside the gene matches. CDR1 is SGHDN and CDR2 is FVKESK in the germline V gene. CDR3 length: 14 amino acids. Sequenced material: CD4+ or CD8+ T cells sorted from blood, taken in a trial of the OX40 agonist ivuxolimab. This chain connects TRBV14 to TRBJ2-7; 8 positions match TRBD1. This TCR came from an adult with an advanced solid tumor such as melanoma, head and neck, liver or kidney cancer. The CDR3 is CASSQGTGLFEQYF. The CDR3 nucleotides are TGTGCCAGCAGCCAAGGGACAGGGCTGTTCGAGCAGTACTTC.